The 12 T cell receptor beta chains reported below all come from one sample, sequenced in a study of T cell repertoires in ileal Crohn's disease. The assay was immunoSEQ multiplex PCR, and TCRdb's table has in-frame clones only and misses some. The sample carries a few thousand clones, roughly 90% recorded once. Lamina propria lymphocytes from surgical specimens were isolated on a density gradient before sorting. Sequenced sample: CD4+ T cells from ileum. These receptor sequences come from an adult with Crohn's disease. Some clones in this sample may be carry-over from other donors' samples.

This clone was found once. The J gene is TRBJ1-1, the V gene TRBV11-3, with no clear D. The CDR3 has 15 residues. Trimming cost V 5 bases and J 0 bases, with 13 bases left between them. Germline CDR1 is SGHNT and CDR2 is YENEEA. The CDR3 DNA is TGTGCCAGCAGCATTAGACGGCAGGTGAACACTGAAGCTTTCTTT. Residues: CASSIRRQVNTEAFF.

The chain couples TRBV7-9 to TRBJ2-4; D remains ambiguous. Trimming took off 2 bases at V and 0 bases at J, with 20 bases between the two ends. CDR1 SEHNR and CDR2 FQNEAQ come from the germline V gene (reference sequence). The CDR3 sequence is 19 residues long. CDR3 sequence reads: CASSLSRRSLQLAKNIQYF. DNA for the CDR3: TGTGCCAGCAGCTTATCTAGGCGGTCTCTCCAGTTAGCCAAAAACATTCAGTACTTC. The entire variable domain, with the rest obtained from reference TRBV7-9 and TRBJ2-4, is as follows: DTGVSQNPRHKITKRGQNVTFRCDPISEHNRLYWYRQTLGQGPEFLTYFQNEAQLEKSRLLSDRFSAERPKGSFSTLEIQRTEQGDSAMYLCASSLSRRSLQLAKNIQYFGAGTRLSVL.

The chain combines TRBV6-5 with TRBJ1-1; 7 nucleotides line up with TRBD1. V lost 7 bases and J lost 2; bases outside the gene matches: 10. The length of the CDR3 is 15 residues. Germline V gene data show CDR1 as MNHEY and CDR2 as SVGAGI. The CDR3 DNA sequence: TGTGCCAGCATAGGTACAGGGGTAAGCAACACTGAAGCTTTCTTT. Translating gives CASIGTGVSNTEAFF.

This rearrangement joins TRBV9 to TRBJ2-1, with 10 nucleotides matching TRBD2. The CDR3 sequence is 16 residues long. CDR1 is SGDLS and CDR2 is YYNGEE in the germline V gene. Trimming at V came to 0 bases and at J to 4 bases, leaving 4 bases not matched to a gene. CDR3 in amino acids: CASSVGPSGGYNEQFF. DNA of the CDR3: TGTGCCAGCAGCGTAGGACCTAGCGGGGGATACAATGAGCAGTTCTTC.

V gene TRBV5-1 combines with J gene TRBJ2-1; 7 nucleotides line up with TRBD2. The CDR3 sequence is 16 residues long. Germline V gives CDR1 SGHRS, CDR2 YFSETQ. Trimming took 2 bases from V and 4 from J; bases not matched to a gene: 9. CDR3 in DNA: TGCGCCAGCAGCTTAAGCGGCGCGGGAGTGTACAATGAGCAGTTCTTC. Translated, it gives CASSLSGAGVYNEQFF.

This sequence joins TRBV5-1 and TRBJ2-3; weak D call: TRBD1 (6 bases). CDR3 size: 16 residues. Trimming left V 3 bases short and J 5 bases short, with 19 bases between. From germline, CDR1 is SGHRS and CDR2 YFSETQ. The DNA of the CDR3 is TGCGCCAGCAGCTGGGCGCCGGGACAAGACGGAGATACGCAGTATTTT. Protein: CASSWAPGQDGDTQYF. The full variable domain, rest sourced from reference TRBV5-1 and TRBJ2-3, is KAGVTQTPRYLIKTRGQQVTLSCSPISGHRSVSWYQQTPGQGLQFLFEYFSETQRNKGNFPGRFSGRQFSNSRSEMNVSTLELGDSALYLCASSWAPGQDGDTQYFGPGTRLTVL.

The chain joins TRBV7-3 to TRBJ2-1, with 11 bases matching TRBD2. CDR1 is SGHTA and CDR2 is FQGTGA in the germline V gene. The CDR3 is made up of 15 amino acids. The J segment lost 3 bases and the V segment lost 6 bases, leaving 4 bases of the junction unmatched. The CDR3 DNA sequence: TGTGCCAGCAGTACGGGACTAGCGGACTACAATGAGCAGTTCTTC. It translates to CASSTGLADYNEQFF. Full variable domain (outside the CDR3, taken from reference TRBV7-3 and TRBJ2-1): GAGVSQTPSNKVTEKGKYVELRCDPISGHTALYWYRQSLGQGPEFLIYFQGTGAADDSGLPNDRFFAVRPEGSVSTLKIQRTERGDSAVYLCASSTGLADYNEQFFGPGTRLTVL.

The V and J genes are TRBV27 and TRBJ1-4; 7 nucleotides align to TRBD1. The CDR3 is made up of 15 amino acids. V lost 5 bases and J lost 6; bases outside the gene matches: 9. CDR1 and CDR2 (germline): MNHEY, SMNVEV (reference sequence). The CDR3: CASSKIGTEDEKLFF. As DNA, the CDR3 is TGTGCCAGCAGTAAAATAGGGACAGAAGATGAAAAACTGTTTTTT.

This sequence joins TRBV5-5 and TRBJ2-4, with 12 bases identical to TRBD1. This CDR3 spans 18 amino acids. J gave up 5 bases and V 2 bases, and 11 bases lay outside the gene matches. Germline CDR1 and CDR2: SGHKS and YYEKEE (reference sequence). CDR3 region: CASSFHPGQGAGENIQYF. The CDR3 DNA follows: TGTGCCAGCAGCTTTCACCCGGGACAGGGGGCGGGAGAAAACATTCAGTACTTC.

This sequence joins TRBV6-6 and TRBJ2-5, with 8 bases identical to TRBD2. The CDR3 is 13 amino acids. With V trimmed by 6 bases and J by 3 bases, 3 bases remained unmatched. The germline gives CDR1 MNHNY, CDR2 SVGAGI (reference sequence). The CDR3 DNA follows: TGTGCCAGCAGGCGGGGGGCCGAAGAGACCCAGTACTTC. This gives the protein CASRRGAEETQYF.

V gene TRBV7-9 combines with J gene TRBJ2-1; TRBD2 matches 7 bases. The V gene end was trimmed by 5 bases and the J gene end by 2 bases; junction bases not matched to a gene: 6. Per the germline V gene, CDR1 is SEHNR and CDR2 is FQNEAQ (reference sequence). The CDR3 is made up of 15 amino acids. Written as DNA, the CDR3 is TGTGCCAGCAGCCCCTGGGGGGGAACCTACAATGAGCAGTTCTTC. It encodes CASSPWGGTYNEQFF.

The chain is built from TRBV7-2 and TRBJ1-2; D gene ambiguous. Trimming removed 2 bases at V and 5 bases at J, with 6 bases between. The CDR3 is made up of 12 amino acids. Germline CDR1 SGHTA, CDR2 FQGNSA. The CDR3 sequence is CASSLISYGYTF. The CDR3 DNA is TGTGCCAGCAGCTTAATCAGTTATGGCTACACCTTC.